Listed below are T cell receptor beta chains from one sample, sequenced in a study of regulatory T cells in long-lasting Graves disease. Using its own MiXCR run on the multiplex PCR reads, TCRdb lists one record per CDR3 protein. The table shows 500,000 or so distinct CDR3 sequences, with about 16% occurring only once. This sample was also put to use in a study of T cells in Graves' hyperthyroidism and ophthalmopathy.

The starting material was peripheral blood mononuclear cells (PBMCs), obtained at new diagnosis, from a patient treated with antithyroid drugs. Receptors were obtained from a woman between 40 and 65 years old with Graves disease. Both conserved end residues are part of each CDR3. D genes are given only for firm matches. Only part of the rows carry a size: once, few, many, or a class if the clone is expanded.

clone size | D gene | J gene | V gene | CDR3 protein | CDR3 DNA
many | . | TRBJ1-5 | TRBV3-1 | CASSQGGGNQPQHF | TGTGCCAGCAGTCAAGGGGGAGGCAATCAGCCCCAGCATTTT
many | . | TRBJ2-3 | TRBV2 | CASRQSTDTQYF | TGTGCCAGCCGACAGTCCACAGATACGCAGTATTTT
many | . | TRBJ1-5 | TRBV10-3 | CAISDGRYSNQPQHF | TGTGCCATCAGTGACGGTCGCTATAGCAATCAGCCCCAGCATTTT
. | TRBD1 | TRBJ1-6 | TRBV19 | CASMSGGWAPLHF | TGTGCCAGTATGTCAGGGGGCTGGGCACCCCTCCACTTT
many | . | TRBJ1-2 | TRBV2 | CASSDGRVQGYTF | TGTGCCAGCAGTGACGGACGTGTTCAAGGCTACACCTTC
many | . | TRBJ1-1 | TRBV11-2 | CASSLVQGGTEAFF | TGTGCCAGCAGCTTAGTTCAGGGAGGCACTGAAGCTTTCTTT
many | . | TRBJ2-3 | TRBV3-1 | CASSQDGETTDTQYF | TGTGCCAGCAGCCAAGACGGGGAAACCACAGATACGCAGTATTTT
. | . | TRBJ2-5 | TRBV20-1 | CSAREGYGSGRAQETQYF | TGCAGTGCTAGAGAGGGATACGGTTCGGGACGGGCCCAAGAGACCCAGTACTTC
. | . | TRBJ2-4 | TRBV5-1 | CASSYSPSHLDIQYF | TGCGCCAGCAGCTACTCTCCCAGTCATCTAGACATTCAGTACTTC
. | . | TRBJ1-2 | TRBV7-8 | CASSPRGSPYGYTF | TGTGCCAGCAGCCCGAGGGGCAGCCCCTATGGCTACACCTTC
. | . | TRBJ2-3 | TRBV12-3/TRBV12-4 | CASTEQTDTQYF | TGTGCCAGCACCGAACAGACGGATACGCAGTATTTT
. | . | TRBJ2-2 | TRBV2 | CASRARNTGELFF | TGTGCCAGCAGGGCACGGAACACCGGGGAGCTGTTTTTT
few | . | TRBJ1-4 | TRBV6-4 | CATSLSRTNEKLFF | TGTGCCACCTCCTTGAGTAGAACTAATGAAAAACTGTTTTTT
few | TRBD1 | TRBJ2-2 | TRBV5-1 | CASSKGQPNTGELFF | TGCGCCAGCAGCAAGGGACAGCCGAACACCGGGGAGCTGTTTTTT
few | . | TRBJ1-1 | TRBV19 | CASSFLSLSEAFF | TGTGCCAGTAGCTTTTTGTCTCTTTCTGAAGCTTTCTTT
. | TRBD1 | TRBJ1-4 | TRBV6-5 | CASSFGTGAATNEKLFF | TGTGCCAGCAGTTTTGGGACAGGGGCGGCAACTAATGAAAAACTGTTTTTT
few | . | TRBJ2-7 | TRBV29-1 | CSVLYDGWGVYEQYF | TGCAGCGTTCTCTACGACGGTTGGGGTGTCTACGAGCAGTACTTC
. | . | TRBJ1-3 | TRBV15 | CATSIGRTSSGNTIYF | TGTGCCACCAGCATCGGACGGACGAGCTCTGGAAACACCATATATTTT
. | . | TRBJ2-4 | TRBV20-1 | CSASHSRQSGKNIQYF | TGCAGTGCTAGCCACTCCCGGCAGTCGGGCAAAAACATTCAGTACTTC
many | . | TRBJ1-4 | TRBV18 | CASSRGVATNEKLFF | TGTGCCAGCTCACGAGGGGTAGCAACTAATGAAAAACTGTTTTTT
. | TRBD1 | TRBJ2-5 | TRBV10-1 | CASGDSSETQYF | TGCGCCAGCGGGGACAGTTCCGAGACCCAGTACTTC
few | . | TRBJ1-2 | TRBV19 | CASKRGDYGYTF | TGTGCCAGTAAGAGGGGCGACTATGGCTACACCTTC
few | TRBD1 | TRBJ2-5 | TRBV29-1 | CSVGSTGGTEAQYF | TGCAGCGTTGGATCCACAGGGGGCACGGAGGCCCAGTACTTC
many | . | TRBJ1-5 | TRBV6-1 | CASNGAGNQPQHF | TGTGCCAGCAATGGGGCCGGCAATCAGCCCCAGCATTTT
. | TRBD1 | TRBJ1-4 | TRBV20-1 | CSASGTGAEKLFF | TGCAGTGCCTCCGGGACAGGGGCCGAAAAACTGTTTTTT
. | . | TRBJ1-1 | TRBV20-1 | CSASKGGMNTEAFF | TGCAGTGCCTCCAAGGGGGGGATGAACACTGAAGCTTTCTTT
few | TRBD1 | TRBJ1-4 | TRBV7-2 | CASSYATGVSNEKLFF | TGTGCCAGCAGCTACGCCACAGGGGTTTCTAATGAAAAACTGTTTTTT
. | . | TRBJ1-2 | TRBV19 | CASSKGGTNYGYTF | TGTGCCAGTAGCAAGGGAGGAACTAACTATGGCTACACCTTC
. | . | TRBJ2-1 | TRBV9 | CASSAHQRSYNEQFF | TGTGCCAGCAGCGCCCATCAACGATCCTACAATGAGCAGTTCTTC
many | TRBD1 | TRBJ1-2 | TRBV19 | CASSMTGDGYTF | TGTGCCAGTAGTATGACAGGGGATGGCTACACCTTC
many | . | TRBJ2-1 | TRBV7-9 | CASNGRGFNEQFF | TGTGCCAGCAACGGAAGGGGGTTCAATGAGCAGTTCTTC
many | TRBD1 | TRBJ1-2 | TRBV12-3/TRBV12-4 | CASSFPDREANYGYTF | TGTGCCAGCAGTTTTCCCGACAGGGAAGCTAACTATGGCTACACCTTC
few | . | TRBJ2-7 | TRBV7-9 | CASSLVGGIDEQYF | TGTGCCAGCAGCTTAGTGGGGGGAATAGACGAGCAGTACTTC
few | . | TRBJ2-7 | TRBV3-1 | CASSQETAVGQYF | TGTGCCAGCAGCCAAGAGACAGCAGTTGGGCAGTACTTC
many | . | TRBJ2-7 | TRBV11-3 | CASSLWLAETYEQYF | TGTGCCAGCAGCTTATGGCTAGCCGAAACCTACGAGCAGTACTTC
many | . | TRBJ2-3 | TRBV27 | CASSTASIGADTQYF | TGTGCCAGCAGCACCGCTTCGATCGGCGCAGATACGCAGTATTTT
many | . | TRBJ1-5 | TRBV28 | CATSTGGGQPQHF | TGTGCCACCTCCACAGGTGGTGGTCAGCCCCAGCATTTT
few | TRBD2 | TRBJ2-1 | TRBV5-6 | CASRSGLAVYNEQFF | TGTGCCAGCAGATCAGGACTAGCGGTATACAATGAGCAGTTCTTC
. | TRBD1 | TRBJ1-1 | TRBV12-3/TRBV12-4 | CASSLGQGTAFF | TGTGCCAGCAGTTTAGGACAGGGGACAGCTTTCTTT
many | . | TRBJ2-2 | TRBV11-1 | CASRRGTTGELFF | TGTGCCAGCAGGAGGGGAACCACCGGGGAGCTGTTTTTT
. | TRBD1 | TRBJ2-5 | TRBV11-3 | CASSFIHDRAETQYF | TGTGCCAGCAGCTTTATCCACGACAGGGCAGAGACCCAGTACTTC
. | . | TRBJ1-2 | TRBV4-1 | CASSQVIGLLGYTF | TGCGCCAGCAGCCAAGTGATTGGATTACTTGGCTACACCTTC
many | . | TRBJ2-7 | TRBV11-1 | CASSLGTAPSYEQYF | TGTGCCAGCAGCTTAGGGACAGCCCCGTCCTACGAGCAGTACTTC